Listed here are 9 T cell receptor beta chains from one sample, sequenced in a study of shared clonotypes between healthy human individuals. Using immunoSEQ multiplex PCR, the repertoire was profiled, and TCRdb retains in-frame clones only, with some absent. The sample lists around 2.1 million clones, under 97% occurring once. Source material: naive CD4+ T cells sorted from blood. The subset here: CD45RA+ positively selected. The receptors were sampled from a man aged 18 to 35 in good health.

Regarding this clone: Other DNA sequences in the sample encode the same CDR3. The V call is TRBV10-3, the J call TRBJ1-2; D call uncertain. CDR3 length equals 13 residues. Trimming left V 0 bases short and J 1 base short, with 3 bases between. Germline V gives CDR1 ENHRY, CDR2 SYGVKD. CDR3 nucleotide sequence: TGTGCCATCAGTGAGTCTAGTAACTATGGCTACACCTTC. Protein sequence: CAISESSNYGYTF.

The gene calls are TRBV5-4 and TRBJ2-5; 8 bases line up with TRBD2. Germline values: CDR1 SGHNT, CDR2 YYREEE (reference sequence). CDR3 length: 16 amino acids. V was clipped by 1 base and J by 5 bases; unmatched bases: 10. The CDR3 sequence: CASSLRVREGRETQYF. The CDR3 DNA reads TGTGCCAGCAGCTTGAGGGTACGGGAGGGCCGGGAGACCCAGTACTTC.

V usage is TRBV7-2 and J usage is TRBJ1-2, with D maybe TRBD1 (6 bases). This CDR3 spans 14 amino acids. Germline-derived CDR1 and CDR2 are SGHTA and FQGNSA. V lost 5 bases and J lost 8, with 18 bases in between. CDR3 in DNA: TGTGCCAGCAGCGCCTACAAGGGGGGTTTAGGCTACACCTTC. Its translation: CASSAYKGGLGYTF.

This sequence joins TRBV18 and TRBJ1-4; D is uncertain. V was shortened by 1 base and J by 8 bases, with 11 bases between the two germline ends. CDR1 and CDR2 from the germline V gene are KGHSH and LQKENI. The CDR3 is 14 amino acids. The CDR3 loop reads CASSPLGIGEKLFF. The CDR3 DNA follows: TGTGCCAGCTCACCACTGGGAATAGGGGAAAAACTGTTTTTT.

This chain uses TRBV6-1 with TRBJ2-6; D assignment may be TRBD1 or TRBD2 (5 bases each). The CDR3 is made up of 15 amino acids. Germline V gene sequence: CDR1 MNHNS, CDR2 SASEGT. V lost 6 bases, J lost 2 bases, and 11 bases lay in between. CDR3 sequence reads: CASSKRGAGANVLTF. The CDR3 DNA reads TGTGCCAGCAGCAAGAGGGGTGCTGGGGCCAACGTCCTGACTTTC.

The V call is TRBV7-3, the J call TRBJ2-3; the D is unclear. Trimming took 3 bases from V and 10 from J, leaving 11 bases between them. The CDR3 totals 12 residues. CDR1 is SGHTA and CDR2 is FQGTGA in the germline V gene. The CDR3 spells CASSLPRGPQYF. The CDR3 region has the DNA TGTGCCAGCAGCTTGCCTCGAGGACCGCAGTATTTT.

V usage is TRBV4-1 and J usage is TRBJ2-4, with D perhaps TRBD2 (7 bases). The CDR3 has 16 amino acids. V lost 0 bases to trimming and J lost 2 bases, with 11 bases between them. Germline V gene data show CDR1 as MGHRA and CDR2 as YSYEKL. The CDR3 DNA reads TGCGCCAGCAGCCAAGACGGGGGGCGTTCCAAAAACATTCAGTACTTC. It encodes CASSQDGGRSKNIQYF.

On this clone itself: Other DNA sequences in this specimen translate into the identical CDR3. The chain couples TRBV6-6 to TRBJ2-7, with 11 bases that match TRBD1. Germline CDR1 MNHNY, CDR2 SVGAGI (reference sequence). J was trimmed by 4 bases and V by 3 bases; bases with no gene match: 5. The CDR3 is made up of 15 amino acids. The CDR3 region is CASSYGTGGGYEQYF. The DNA of the CDR3 is TGTGCCAGCAGTTATGGGACAGGGGGAGGATACGAGCAGTACTTC.

The chain links TRBV9 to TRBJ2-5; 8 nucleotides line up with TRBD2. Per the germline V gene, CDR1 is SGDLS and CDR2 is YYNGEE. The CDR3 covers 13 residues. Unmatched junction bases numbered 2, after V lost 2 bases and J lost 5 bases. In nucleotides, the CDR3 is TGTGCCAGCAGCGTGACTAGCGCGGAGACCCAGTACTTC. This sequence encodes CASSVTSAETQYF.